What follows are 17 T cell receptor beta chains derived from one specimen sequenced in a study of vaccination and CD4 T cells after COVID-19. Documented treatment: roughly 11-day PBMC culture with coronavirus spike peptide pools or control peptides (ViraFEST assay). During the years 2011-2018, before the COVID-19 pandemic, the unexposed donor's CD4+ T cells were collected. These receptors have no known antigen. The study sequenced cultured CD4+ T cell DNA using the Oncomine TCR Beta short-read assay. Investigators obtained genomic DNA by extraction from cultured CD4+ T cells. One entry per CDR3 protein results from TCRdb running MiXCR on the PCR reads. The data contain 8,500 to 14,000 distinct CDR3 sequences, 30% to 50% of them singletons. Material for sequencing was CD4+ T cells from blood, cultured in vitro. The receptors here all came from a human donor in good health.

The sample holds a few counts of this clonotype. The chain employs TRBV19 and TRBJ2-1; 7 bases agree with TRBD2. V shed 3 bases, J shed 0 bases, and the junction held 5 bases outside the gene matches. CDR1 is LNHDA, CDR2 SQIVND, per germline (reference sequence). The CDR3 spans 16 residues. CDR3 nucleotides: TGTGCCAGTAGTATCCCTGGCGGGAGCTCCTACAATGAGCAGTTCTTC. This codes for CASSIPGGSSYNEQFF. Drawing the rest from reference TRBV19 and TRBJ2-1, the complete variable domain is DGGITQSPKYLFRKEGQNVTLSCEQNLNHDAMYWYRQDPGQGLRLIYYSQIVNDFQKGDIAEGYSVSREKKESFPLTVTSAQKNPTAFYLCASSIPGGSSYNEQFFGPGTRLTVL.

This clonotype was counted a few times. V and J are TRBV20-1 and TRBJ2-7; 7 bases are shared with TRBD2. V was pared by 6 bases and J by 9 bases, with 17 bases of the junction left unmatched. Germline values: CDR1 DFQATT, CDR2 SNEGSKA (reference sequence). The CDR3 runs 14 residues. CDR3 bases: TGCAGTGCCAGGTATCCAGCGGGGCCTACTAGGCAGTACTTC. Protein product: CSARYPAGPTRQYF.

The genes are TRBV7-2 and TRBJ2-6; 9 positions match TRBD1. CDR3 length: 18 residues. Germline CDR1 reads SGHTA; CDR2 reads FQGNSA. V lost 6 bases to trimming and J lost 0 bases; unmatched junction nucleotides: 9. This CDR3 reads CASRKTGGSLSGANVLTF. In nucleotides, the CDR3 is TGTGCCAGCAGAAAGACAGGGGGTTCCCTCTCTGGGGCCAACGTCCTGACTTTC.

The J gene is TRBJ1-6, the V gene TRBV30; no definite D call. The V gene's germline CDR1 is GTSNPN and CDR2 SVGIG (reference sequence). CDR3 length equals 13 residues. The V end was cut by 1 base, the J end by 7 bases, with 8 bases between. The CDR3 sequence: CAWSAQQNSPLHF. The CDR3, as DNA: TGTGCCTGGAGTGCACAGCAGAATTCACCCCTCCACTTT.

The rearrangement uses TRBV6-1 and TRBJ1-5; 7 nucleotides agree with TRBD1. Germline V gene data show CDR1 as MNHNS and CDR2 as SASEGT. The ends lost 10 bases at V and 3 bases at J; junction bases unmatched: 9. The length of the CDR3 is 14 residues. The CDR3 nucleotides read TGTGCCACACAGACAGGGCCCTACAATCAGCCCCAGCATTTT. This gives the protein CATQTGPYNQPQHF.

The chain couples TRBV20-1 to TRBJ1-5; TRBD1 might be the D (5 bases). In germline, CDR1 is DFQATT, CDR2 SNEGSKA (reference sequence). Trimming took 6 bases from V and 5 from J, leaving 17 bases between them. This CDR3 spans 14 amino acids. CDR3 DNA: TGCAGTGCAAGCGGGGGATACATCGATCAGCCCCAGCATTTT. Its translation: CSASGGYIDQPQHF.

This clonotype counts as medium-sized. The chain has TRBV20-1 and TRBJ1-6, with D unclear. Germline V lookup: CDR1 DFQATT, CDR2 SNEGSKA (reference sequence). Deletions cut 1 base from V and 0 bases from J, with 10 bases between. The CDR3 has 16 residues. This CDR3 is CSARAPQSSYNSPLHF. The CDR3 DNA reads as TGCAGTGCTAGAGCCCCCCAGAGCTCCTATAATTCACCCCTCCACTTT.

The gene calls are TRBV7-3 and TRBJ2-5, with a possible D match to TRBD2 (5 bases). This CDR3 region has 13 residues. Germline V gene lookup returns CDR1 SGHTA and CDR2 FQGTGA. Trimming pared 5 bases from V and 3 bases from J, leaving 10 bases between. The CDR3 nucleotides read TGTGCCAGCAGCCGAGGGTTAGAAGAGACCCAGTACTTC. Its translation is CASSRGLEETQYF.

V is TRBV28 and J is TRBJ1-5, with D possibly being TRBD1 (5 bases). The CDR3 runs to 12 residues. Per germline, CDR1 MDHEN and CDR2 SYDVKM. V was shortened by 6 bases and J by 3 bases, with 6 bases between the two germline ends. CDR3 region: CASRGLNQPQHF. The CDR3 nucleotides read TGTGCCAGCAGGGGGCTCAATCAGCCCCAGCATTTT.

Within the sample, this clonotype is medium-sized. The V and J genes are TRBV28 and TRBJ1-2; 7 bases match TRBD1. The CDR3 runs 14 residues. V lost 6 bases, J lost 2 bases, and 6 bases stayed unmatched. CDR1 is MDHEN, CDR2 SYDVKM, per germline. This CDR3 reads CASRKQGRNYGYTF. CDR3 nucleotide sequence: TGTGCCAGCAGAAAACAGGGGAGAAACTATGGCTACACCTTC.

This clonotype qualifies as medium-sized. The chain is built from TRBV15 and TRBJ1-2; 7 bases align to TRBD1. Germline CDR1 is LNHNV and CDR2 is YYDKDF (reference sequence). Trimming took 1 base from V and 8 from J; bases not matched to a gene: 7. The CDR3 runs 14 residues. In nucleotides, the CDR3 is TGTGCCACCAGCAGAGGTCAGGGGGTGAGGGGCTACACCTTC. The encoded protein is CATSRGQGVRGYTF. The variable domain in full, completed from reference TRBV15 and TRBJ1-2, reads DAMVIQNPRYQVTQFGKPVTLSCSQTLNHNVMYWYQQKSSQAPKLLFHYYDKDFNNEADTPDNFQSRRPNTSFCFLDIRSPGLGDTAMYLCATSRGQGVRGYTFGSGTRLTVV.

The V gene is TRBV11-2, the J gene TRBJ2-7; 7 bases align to TRBD2. Trimming removed 2 bases from V and 4 bases from J; junction bases left unmatched: 11. Per germline, CDR1 SGHAT and CDR2 FQNNGV. This CDR3 contains 16 residues. CDR3 in DNA: TGTGCCAGCAGCTTACGTGGGAGGGACCCAATTTACGAGCAGTACTTC. As protein: CASSLRGRDPIYEQYF.

The table lists this clonotype with a few counts. The chain is built from TRBV27 and TRBJ2-1; D remains ambiguous. Trimming pared 4 bases from V and 2 bases from J, leaving 9 bases between. From germline, CDR1 is MNHEY and CDR2 SMNVEV (reference sequence). The CDR3 contains 14 residues. The CDR3 coding sequence is TGTGCCAGCAGTTGGCCTGGTGCCTACAATGAGCAGTTCTTC. Its protein is CASSWPGAYNEQFF.

This chain connects TRBV6-1 to TRBJ1-4, with D possibly TRBD1 on 6 matching bases. This CDR3 has 13 amino acids. Trimming removed 8 bases at V and 11 bases at J, with 18 bases between. Per the germline V gene, CDR1 is MNHNS and CDR2 is SASEGT. CDR3 region: CASALGGGVKLFF. CDR3 DNA: TGTGCCAGCGCACTGGGCGGGGGCGTGAAACTGTTTTTT.

The chain is built from TRBV5-1 and TRBJ2-7, with D uncertain. CDR3 length equals 14 residues. V lost 2 bases and J lost 2, with 11 bases in between. Germline values: CDR1 SGHRS, CDR2 YFSETQ. CDR3 protein: CASSFRPETYEQYF. The CDR3 region has the DNA TGCGCCAGCAGCTTTCGGCCGGAAACCTACGAGCAGTACTTC.

The CDR3: CATSDFLGRNYGYTF. CDR3 in DNA: TGTGCCACCAGTGATTTTTTGGGCAGAAACTATGGCTACACCTTC. The V and J genes are TRBV24-1 and TRBJ1-2, with D uncertain. The CDR3 sequence is 15 residues long. Trimming took 1 base from V and 2 from J, leaving 10 bases between them. Germline V gene sequence: CDR1 KGHDR, CDR2 SFDVKD.

A few counts support this clonotype. At one boundary the junction diverges from the germline segment, which might be a read error. This chain links TRBV15 with TRBJ1-5; D is uncertain. CDR1 LNHNV and CDR2 YYDKDF come from the germline V gene (reference sequence). This CDR3 contains 13 residues. The CDR3 sequence is CATSRELDQPQHF. CDR3 bases: TGTGCCACCAGCCGAGAGTTAGATCAGCCCCAGCATTTT.